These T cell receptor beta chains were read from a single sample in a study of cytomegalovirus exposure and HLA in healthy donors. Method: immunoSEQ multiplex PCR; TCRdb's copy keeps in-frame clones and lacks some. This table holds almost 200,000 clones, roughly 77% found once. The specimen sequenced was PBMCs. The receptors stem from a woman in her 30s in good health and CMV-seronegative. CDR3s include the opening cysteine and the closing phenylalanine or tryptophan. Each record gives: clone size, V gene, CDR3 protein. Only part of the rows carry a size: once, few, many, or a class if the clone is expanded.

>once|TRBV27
CASRTGGNYGYTF
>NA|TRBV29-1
CSAPRGNTIYF
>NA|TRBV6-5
CASKGQVAAYEQYF
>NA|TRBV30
CAWSQGMGTEAFF
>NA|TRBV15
CATSSHSNEQFF
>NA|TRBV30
CAWRARRGMNTEAFF
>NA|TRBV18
CASSPQRGSSYNEQFF
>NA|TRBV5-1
CASGTSGGGDTQYF
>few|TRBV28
CASTSWGVGSGANVLTF
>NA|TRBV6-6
CASSYSTSGNYEQFF
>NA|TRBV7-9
CASSSASDSRYQPQHF
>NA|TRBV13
CASSPPTSGKGETQYF
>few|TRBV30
CAWSAALGGVTGELFF
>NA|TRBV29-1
CSVRAYSGNTIYF
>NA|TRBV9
CASSVVSGTYNEQFF
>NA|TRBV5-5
CASSPPGHAPRSSYEQYF
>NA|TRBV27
CASSLFSQYSNQPQHF
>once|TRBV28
CASSSPFGVGWNQPQHF
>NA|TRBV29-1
CSVGGQGPGELFF
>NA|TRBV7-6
CASSLDPGTGGRVNYGYTF
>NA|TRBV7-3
CASSLTAHTDTQYF
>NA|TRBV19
CATLAGIGETQYF
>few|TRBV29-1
CSVVTGSHNEQFF
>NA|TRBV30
CAWSWESNEQFF
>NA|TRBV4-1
CASSQPTGGSNSPLHF
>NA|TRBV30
CAWSVLSGQGETQYF
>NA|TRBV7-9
CASSLGLSDEQYF
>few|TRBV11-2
CASSSSTAYEQYF
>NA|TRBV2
CASSPTGTTRSGNTIYF